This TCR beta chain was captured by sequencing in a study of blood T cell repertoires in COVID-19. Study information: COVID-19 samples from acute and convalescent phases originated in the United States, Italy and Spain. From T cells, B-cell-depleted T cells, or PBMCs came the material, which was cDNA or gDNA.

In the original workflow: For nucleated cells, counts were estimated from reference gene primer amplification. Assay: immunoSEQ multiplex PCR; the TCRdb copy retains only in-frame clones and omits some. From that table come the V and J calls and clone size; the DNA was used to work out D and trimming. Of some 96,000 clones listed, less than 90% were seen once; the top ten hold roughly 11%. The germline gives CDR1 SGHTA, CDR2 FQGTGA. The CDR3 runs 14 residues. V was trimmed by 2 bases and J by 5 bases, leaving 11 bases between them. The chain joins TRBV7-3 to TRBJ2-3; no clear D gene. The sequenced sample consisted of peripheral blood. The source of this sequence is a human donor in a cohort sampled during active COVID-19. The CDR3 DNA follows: TGTGCCAGCAGCTTAGGCGACCCGGGAGATACGCAGTATTTT. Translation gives CASSLGDPGDTQYF.